This TCR beta chain comes out of a study of beta chain features in type 1 diabetes. This CDR3 is built from 15 residues. V gave up 0 bases and J gave up 3 bases; unmatched junction bases: 2. The germline V gene encodes CDR1 SGHRS and CDR2 YFSETQ. This clone occurred a few times. Its target is unknown. The isolated RNA, all of it, was reverse transcribed, so expressed TCRB transcripts were what got sequenced. Here immunoSEQ multiplex PCR was the method, and the copy in TCRdb shows in-frame clones only, minus some. The profile shows roughly 730,000 clones, 13% of them singletons. Only one heparinised blood draw was taken per donor, and its volume averaged around 100 mL. Study-level points and caveats: A moderate, significant TCRB CDR3 shortening appeared in type 1 diabetes across four CD4+ subsets.

This clonotype was obtained from a man aged 18 to 35 with type 1 diabetes. The rearrangement uses TRBV5-1 and TRBJ2-7, with 11 bases that match TRBD1. The sample taken for sequencing was naive CD4+ T cells from blood. CDR3 in amino acids: CASSLGTGGFYEQYF. For the CDR3, the DNA is TGCGCCAGCAGCTTGGGGACAGGGGGCTTCTACGAGCAGTACTTC.